The clone carrying this T cell receptor (beta chain) was seen many times. The germline V gene encodes CDR1 MDHEN and CDR2 SYDVKM. CDR3 size: 15 residues. V lost 4 bases and J lost 1; bases outside the gene matches: 3. Noted time point: sample taken at primary tumor resection. Sequencing of whole RNA from tumor, nontumor lung or frozen PBMC involved no sorting. Just over 70 TRACERx patients with early, untreated non-small cell lung cancer donated samples. This sample was taken from a study of spatial heterogeneity in lung cancer. On each TCR cDNA molecule, a unique molecular identifier was present. In TCRdb, the 5' RACE reads were re-called with MiXCR into one record per CDR3 protein. The table has about 17,000 distinct CDR3 sequences, 20% to 25% seen once.

This chain joins TRBV28 and TRBJ2-3; 9 positions match TRBD2. The specimen comprised PBMCs, sampled at surgery. This sequence originates from a female donor with early-stage non-small cell lung cancer. Written as DNA, the CDR3 is TGTGCCAGCAGTTCATTAGCGGGAGGCACAGATACGCAGTATTTT. It encodes CASSSLAGGTDTQYF.